This entry lists 24 T cell receptor beta chains sequenced from one sample in a study of blood T cell repertoires in COVID-19. Sequenced by immunoSEQ multiplex PCR; TCRdb stores in-frame clones only, minus some. The sample carries more than 140,000 clones, around 84% recorded once. Sequences were obtained from peripheral blood. The source is a woman aged 50 to 60 in a cohort sampled during active or convalescent COVID-19.

This clone was counted many times. The gene calls are TRBV19 and TRBJ1-1, with 10 nucleotides matching TRBD1. Germline lookup yields CDR1 LNHDA and CDR2 SQIVND (reference sequence). J was trimmed by 0 bases and V by 6 bases; bases with no gene match: 7. The CDR3 loop spans 16 amino acids. The CDR3 region is CASRREDRGLNTEAFF. In nucleotides, the CDR3 is TGTGCCAGTAGACGGGAGGACAGGGGGTTGAACACTGAAGCTTTCTTT.

The rearrangement uses TRBV4-1 and TRBJ2-3; D possibly corresponds to TRBD2 (6 bases). V dropped 0 bases and J dropped 1 base, with 8 bases sitting between them. Germline lookup yields CDR1 MGHRA and CDR2 YSYEKL. CDR3 length: 15 residues. Here the CDR3 DNA reads TGCGCCAGCAGCCAAGAGGGACTCCGCACAGATACGCAGTATTTT. This encodes CASSQEGLRTDTQYF.

V usage is TRBV7-9 and J usage is TRBJ2-7; tentative D call: TRBD2 (5 bases). The germline V gene has CDR1 SEHNR and CDR2 FQNEAQ (reference sequence). V gave up 5 bases and J gave up 5 bases, with 16 bases separating them. The CDR3 covers 14 residues. CDR3 region: CASSMSAARDEQYF. Written as DNA, the CDR3 is TGTGCCAGCAGCATGTCAGCGGCTCGGGACGAGCAGTACTTC.

Points on this clone: Other DNA sequences in the same sample also yield this CDR3. V is TRBV7-9 and J is TRBJ1-2, with 8 bases that match TRBD1. The ends lost 5 bases at V and 8 bases at J; junction bases unmatched: 7. Germline V CDR1 and CDR2: SEHNR, FQNEAQ (reference sequence). The CDR3 runs to 13 residues. The CDR3 DNA is TGTGCCAGCAGCCTAGGGACAGGATGGGGCTACACCTTC. It translates to CASSLGTGWGYTF. Together with reference TRBV7-9 and TRBJ1-2, the CDR3 gives the full variable domain: DTGVSQNPRHKITKRGQNVTFRCDPISEHNRLYWYRQTLGQGPEFLTYFQNEAQLEKSRLLSDRFSAERPKGSFSTLEIQRTEQGDSAMYLCASSLGTGWGYTFGSGTRLTVV.

The chain is built from TRBV7-8 and TRBJ2-3; unclear D gene. V gave up 2 bases and J gave up 2 bases, with 11 bases separating them. The CDR3 is made up of 15 amino acids. The V gene's germline CDR1 is SGHVS and CDR2 FQNEAQ. The CDR3 is CASSLTPGFTDTQYF. The CDR3 DNA sequence: TGTGCCAGCAGCTTAACTCCAGGCTTCACAGATACGCAGTATTTT.

The CDR3 DNA reads TGTGCCAGCAGCTTGAGCTACAATGAGCAGTTCTTC. Its translation: CASSLSYNEQFF. The chain employs TRBV7-2 and TRBJ2-1; D remains ambiguous. Germline lookup yields CDR1 SGHTA and CDR2 FQGNSA. Trimming pared 3 bases from V and 3 bases from J, leaving 3 bases between. The CDR3 is made up of 12 amino acids.

V usage is TRBV4-2 and J usage is TRBJ2-5, with D hard to call. V was trimmed by 0 bases and J by 1 base, leaving 15 bases between them. CDR1 is LGHNA, CDR2 YNFKEQ, per germline. The CDR3 sequence is 17 residues long. In DNA, the CDR3 is TGTGCCAGCAGCCAAGAAGGTAGAGGCGCGGTCCAAGAGACCCAGTACTTC. This encodes CASSQEGRGAVQETQYF.

The V and J genes are TRBV7-5 and TRBJ2-6; the tabulated D call, TRBD2, remains unverified against the DNA. TRBV7-5 is a documented pseudogene. The CDR3 is 15 residues long. In nucleotides, the CDR3 is TGTGCCACGATCCGCGGGCACACTGGGGCCAACGTCCTGACTTTC. Translating it yields CATIRGHTGANVLTF.

The V and J genes are TRBV3-1 (or the pseudogene TRBV3-2) and TRBJ1-3; 11 nucleotides align to TRBD1. Unmatched junction bases numbered 18, after V lost 0 bases and J lost 5 bases. The CDR3 is 21 residues long. In germline, CDR1 is LGHDT, CDR2 YNNKEL (reference sequence). This chain's CDR3 is CASSQDPPLLGTGGKRNTIYF. As DNA, the CDR3 is TGTGCCAGCAGCCAAGATCCCCCCCTTTTAGGGACAGGGGGAAAGAGAAACACCATATATTTT.

The chain links TRBV28 to TRBJ1-5; D gene ambiguous. This CDR3 is built from 11 residues. V lost 1 base and J 9 bases, leaving 4 bases between the germline ends. CDR1 MDHEN and CDR2 SYDVKM come from the germline V gene. This CDR3 is CASSLSGPQHF. In DNA form, the CDR3 reads TGTGCCAGCAGTTTATCCGGGCCCCAGCATTTT.

The chain uses TRBV15 and TRBJ1-6, with unresolved D. Germline CDR1 and CDR2: LNHNV and YYDKDF (reference sequence). The CDR3 spans 15 residues. The V gene lost 8 bases and the J gene lost 7 bases, with 18 bases spanning the gap. CDR3 sequence (DNA): TGTGCCACCCAGGACGGGGAACAAGGGAATTCACCCCTCCACTTT. The encoded protein is CATQDGEQGNSPLHF.

The J gene is TRBJ1-6, the V gene TRBV6-5, with 9 bases fitting TRBD1. The CDR3 is 16 residues long. Germline lookup yields CDR1 MNHEY and CDR2 SVGAGI. Losses at the gene ends were 2 bases for V and 10 bases for J; bases not matched to a gene: 9. In nucleotides, the CDR3 is TGTGCCAGCAGTTACCAAGAACAGGGGGCAGGGTCACCCCTCCACTTT. Translating it yields CASSYQEQGAGSPLHF.

The chain uses TRBV4-1 and TRBJ1-3, with 10 bases fitting TRBD1. Germline-derived CDR1 and CDR2 are MGHRA and YSYEKL. The CDR3 is made up of 17 amino acids. The junction had 7 bases not matched to a gene; V was cut back by 0 bases and J by 5 bases. CDR3: CASSQDRRGQGRNTIYF. CDR3 coding DNA: TGCGCCAGCAGCCAAGACAGGCGGGGACAGGGGAGAAACACCATATATTTT.

This rearrangement joins TRBV10-3 to TRBJ2-3; 8 positions agree with TRBD1. CDR3 size: 15 residues. Per the germline V gene, CDR1 is ENHRY and CDR2 is SYGVKD. J gave up 4 bases and V 2 bases, and 5 bases lay outside the gene matches. CDR3 sequence reads: CAISEPDRDADTQYF. The DNA of the CDR3 is TGTGCCATCAGTGAGCCGGACAGGGACGCAGATACGCAGTATTTT.

The chain has TRBV9 and TRBJ1-6; D is uncertain. The length of the CDR3 is 16 residues. V lost 0 bases, J lost 7 bases, and 14 bases lay in between. Germline lookup yields CDR1 SGDLS and CDR2 YYNGEE. In DNA form, the CDR3 reads TGTGCCAGCAGCGTAGGAATGGGAGGGTACAATTCACCCCTCCACTTT. Protein sequence: CASSVGMGGYNSPLHF.

V is TRBV18 and J is TRBJ1-6; weak D call: TRBD1 (6 bases). Germline lookup yields CDR1 KGHSH and CDR2 LQKENI. Trimming left V 6 bases short and J 1 base short, with 10 bases between. The CDR3 is 15 residues long. The CDR3, as DNA: TGTGCCAGCTCGCAACAGGGTTCCTATAATTCACCCCTCCACTTT. Encoded protein: CASSQQGSYNSPLHF.

CDR3 region: CAWSVQVGRGGETQYF. The DNA for the CDR3 is TGTGCCTGGAGTGTACAGGTGGGGCGCGGGGGAGAGACCCAGTACTTC. The chain uses TRBV30 and TRBJ2-5; 7 nucleotides agree with TRBD2. V gave up 0 bases and J gave up 4 bases; unmatched junction bases: 11. This CDR3 contains 16 residues. CDR1 is GTSNPN and CDR2 is SVGIG in the germline V gene (reference sequence).

The J gene is TRBJ1-5, the V gene TRBV5-1; no definite D call. This CDR3 comprises 17 residues. Germline CDR1 and CDR2: SGHRS and YFSETQ. V lost 7 bases, J lost 2 bases, and 22 bases lay in between. CDR3 DNA: TGCGCCAGCTCACCGGGAGCCGACTCTATGGGCAATCAGCCCCAGCATTTT. Amino acids: CASSPGADSMGNQPQHF.

V is TRBV2 and J is TRBJ2-7, with 12 bases that match TRBD2. With V trimmed by 6 bases and J by 11 bases, 8 bases remained unmatched. Germline lookup yields CDR1 SNHLY and CDR2 FYNNEI. This CDR3 is 13 amino acids long. CDR3 loop: CASRSGLAGGKYF. DNA for the CDR3: TGTGCCAGCAGGAGTGGGCTAGCGGGGGGGAAGTACTTC. The whole variable domain, remainder taken from reference TRBV2 and TRBJ2-7, is EPEVTQTPSHQVTQMGQEVILRCVPISNHLYFYWYRQILGQKVEFLVSFYNNEISEKSEIFDDQFSVERPDGSNFTLKIRSTKLEDSAMYFCASRSGLAGGKYFGPGTRLTVT.

In its sample, this clone was seen once. V gene TRBV6-2 or TRBV6-3 combines with J gene TRBJ2-7; the match to TRBD1 covers 7 bases. Germline V gene lookup returns CDR1 MNHEY and CDR2 SVGEGT. CDR3 size: 12 residues. V was clipped by 4 bases and J by 13 bases; unmatched bases: 10. CDR3 DNA sequence: TGTGCCAGCAGTTCCCAGGGACAGATGGAATACTTC. Its protein is CASSSQGQMEYF.

The chain recombines TRBV9 with TRBJ1-2; D possibly corresponds to TRBD1 (5 bases). CDR1 is SGDLS and CDR2 is YYNGEE in the germline V gene. This CDR3 comprises 14 residues. The V end was cut by 2 bases, the J end by 5 bases, with 13 bases between. CDR3 sequence reads: CASSVQSGQYGYTF. CDR3 coding DNA: TGTGCCAGCAGCGTTCAGTCCGGACAATATGGCTACACCTTC.

The chain combines TRBV12-5 with TRBJ2-5; TRBD2 aligns across 8 bases. Germline V gene data show CDR1 as LGHNT and CDR2 as FRNRAP. The length of the CDR3 is 14 residues. The V segment lost 6 bases and the J segment 5 bases; nucleotides outside the gene matches: 8. The CDR3, as DNA: TGTGCTAGTGGGAACGGGGGGGGCAGGGAGACCCAGTACTTC. Residues: CASGNGGGRETQYF. The complete variable domain, with remaining parts taken from reference TRBV12-5 and TRBJ2-5, reads DARVTQTPRHKVTEMGQEVTMRCQPILGHNTVFWYRQTMMQGLELLAYFRNRAPLDDSGMPKDRFSAEMPDATLATLKIQPSEPRDSAVYFCASGNGGGRETQYFGPGTRLLVL.

The DNA of the CDR3 is TGTGCCAGCGGACAGCGGGAGCCCACCGGGGAGCTGTTTTTT. It translates to CASGQREPTGELFF. J is TRBJ2-2 and V is TRBV2; TRBD2 matches at 8 bases. J was trimmed by 4 bases and V by 8 bases; bases with no gene match: 6. This CDR3 is built from 14 residues. CDR1 SNHLY and CDR2 FYNNEI come from the germline V gene.

The chain joins TRBV5-1 to TRBJ1-1, with 10 bases identical to TRBD1. V lost 4 bases and J lost 1; bases outside the gene matches: 1. CDR1 and CDR2 from the germline V gene are SGHRS and YFSETQ. CDR3 length equals 14 residues. The CDR3 nucleotides read TGCGCCAGCAGCCGGGACAGGGGGAACACTGAAGCTTTCTTT. Translated: CASSRDRGNTEAFF.